A selection of T cell receptor beta chains follows, all from one sample in a study of blood T cell repertoires in COVID-19. Assay: immunoSEQ multiplex PCR; the TCRdb copy retains only in-frame clones and omits some. The table includes about 200,000 clones, more than 75% detected once. The specimen was peripheral blood. These receptors all stem from a man in his forties with active or convalescent COVID-19. Both conserved end residues are part of each CDR3. The D gene is left open where the match is weak. Clone sizes are given selectively: once, few, many, or a class where the clone is expanded.

TRBV4-3	TRBD2	.	TRBJ2-3	CASSQPGLAAGAHSDTQYF	TGCGCCAGCAGCCAACCCGGACTGGCAGCGGGGGCGCATTCAGATACGCAGTATTTT
TRBV7-2	TRBD1	.	TRBJ2-2	CASSGQGGGTGELFF	TGTGCCAGCAGCGGACAGGGCGGAGGGACCGGGGAGCTGTTTTTT
TRBV7-9	.	.	TRBJ1-1	CASSAGESAFF	TGTGCCAGCAGCGCAGGGGAGTCGGCTTTCTTT
TRBV7-7	TRBD1	.	TRBJ2-7	CASSLDRGYEQYF	TGTGCTAGCAGCCTGGACAGGGGCTACGAGCAGTACTTC
TRBV30	.	.	TRBJ2-1	CAWSGSSYNEQFF	TGTGCCTGGAGCGGGAGCTCCTACAATGAGCAGTTCTTC
TRBV19	.	.	TRBJ2-5	CASRYHREETQYF	TGTGCCAGTAGATACCACAGGGAGGAGACCCAGTACTTC
TRBV19	TRBD1	.	TRBJ1-1	CASSLQGQGWGEAFF	TGTGCCAGTAGTCTTCAGGGACAGGGCTGGGGTGAAGCTTTCTTT
TRBV6-6	.	few	TRBJ1-2	CASSYRRQSNYGYTF	TGTGCCAGCAGTTACAGACGACAGTCTAACTATGGCTACACCTTC
TRBV7-3	.	once	TRBJ2-2	CASSPSTNTGELFF	TGTGCCAGCAGCCCATCCACGAACACCGGGGAGCTGTTTTTT
TRBV4-2	.	once	TRBJ1-5	CASSQTWTDNQPQHF	TGTGCCAGCAGCCAAACTTGGACAGACAATCAGCCCCAGCATTTT
TRBV6-2/TRBV6-3	.	.	TRBJ1-1	CASSYSPGGPALNTEAFF	TGTGCCAGCAGTTACTCACCCGGGGGGCCGGCCCTAAACACTGAAGCTTTCTTT
TRBV5-1	.	.	TRBJ1-2	CASSLGRPNNYGYTF	TGCGCCAGCAGCTTGGGGCGGCCCAACAACTATGGCTACACCTTC
TRBV5-6	.	.	TRBJ2-7	CASSLAYNPYEQYF	TGTGCCAGCAGCTTGGCTTACAACCCCTACGAGCAGTACTTC
TRBV5-4	TRBD2	.	TRBJ2-5	CASSSGRGGSRETQYF	TGTGCCAGCAGCTCCGGGAGGGGCGGGAGTAGGGAGACCCAGTACTTC
TRBV7-2	.	.	TRBJ1-1	CASSLGGPRRTEAFF	TGTGCCAGCAGCTTAGGGGGCCCCCGAAGGACTGAAGCTTTCTTT
TRBV19	.	once	TRBJ1-6	CASRITTGGSPLHF	TGTGCCAGTAGGATAACTACCGGCGGCTCACCCCTCCACTTT
TRBV28	.	.	TRBJ1-5	CASSLGRLANQPQHF	TGTGCCAGCAGTTTGGGCAGACTAGCTAATCAGCCCCAGCATTTT
TRBV28	TRBD2	once	TRBJ2-7	CASRAGWDEQYF	TGTGCCAGCAGAGCGGGATGGGACGAGCAGTACTTC
TRBV5-6	TRBD1	.	TRBJ1-2	CASSPGTANYGYTF	TGTGCCAGCAGCCCCGGGACAGCCAACTATGGCTACACCTTC
TRBV7-2	TRBD1	.	TRBJ2-1	CASSSGQAPYNEQFF	TGTGCCAGCAGCTCCGGACAGGCACCATACAATGAGCAGTTCTTC
TRBV24-1	TRBD1	.	TRBJ2-7	CATSDPGQSYEQYF	TGTGCCACCAGTGACCCGGGACAGAGTTACGAGCAGTACTTC
TRBV11-3	TRBD1	.	TRBJ1-2	CASSTISDRGGYTF	TGTGCCAGCAGCACAATCTCGGACAGGGGTGGCTACACCTTC
TRBV5-6	TRBD1	.	TRBJ2-3	CASRERPRGQGTDTQYF	TGTGCCAGCAGGGAACGGCCTCGTGGACAGGGAACAGATACGCAGTATTTT
TRBV9	TRBD1	few	TRBJ1-2	CASSGLSTGALMGYTF	TGTGCCAGCAGTGGGCTTTCCACAGGGGCCCTTATGGGCTACACCTTC
TRBV6-1	TRBD1	.	TRBJ1-1	CASSERGQANTEAFF	TGTGCCAGCAGTGAACGAGGACAGGCGAACACTGAAGCTTTCTTT
TRBV28	.	.	TRBJ2-7	CASISGLTYEQYF	TGTGCCAGCATCTCGGGACTCACCTACGAGCAGTACTTC
TRBV11-2	.	.	TRBJ1-5	CASSSKYDGPQHF	TGTGCCAGCAGCTCTAAATACGATGGGCCCCAGCATTTT
TRBV28	.	.	TRBJ2-5	CASSWPSDREGLQETQYF	TGTGCCAGCAGTTGGCCTTCGGACAGGGAGGGCTTGCAAGAGACCCAGTACTTC